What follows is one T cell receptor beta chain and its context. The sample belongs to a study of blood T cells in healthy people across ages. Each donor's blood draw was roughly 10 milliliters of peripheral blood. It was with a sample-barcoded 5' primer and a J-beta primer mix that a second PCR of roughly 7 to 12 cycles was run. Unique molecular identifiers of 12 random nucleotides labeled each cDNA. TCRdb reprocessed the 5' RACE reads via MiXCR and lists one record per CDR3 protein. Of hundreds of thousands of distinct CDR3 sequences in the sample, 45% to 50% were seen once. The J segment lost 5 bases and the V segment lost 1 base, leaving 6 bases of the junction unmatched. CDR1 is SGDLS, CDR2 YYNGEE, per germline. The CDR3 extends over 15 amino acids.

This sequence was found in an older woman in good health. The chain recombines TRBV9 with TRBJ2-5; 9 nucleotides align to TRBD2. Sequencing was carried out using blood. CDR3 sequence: CASSVTGTSTETQYF. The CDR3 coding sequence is TGTGCCAGCAGCGTAACCGGGACTAGCACCGAGACCCAGTACTTC.